One sample yielded the 3 T cell receptor beta chains listed below, sequenced in a study of PD-1 blockade in classical Hodgkin lymphoma. As to time point: cycle 4 day 1 (C4D1), after around six weeks of nivolumab. All the patients suffered relapse after autologous stem cell transplantation, and brentuximab vedotin exposure differed. The method was immunoSEQ multiplex PCR; TCRdb's version includes in-frame clones alone and lacks a portion of them. The sample lists 34,000 or so clones; around 80% were seen once. The sample here was peripheral blood mononuclear cells (PBMCs), taken before the fourth cycle of nivolumab. The receptor set was obtained from a human donor with classical Hodgkin lymphoma.

The J gene is TRBJ2-1, the V gene TRBV4-1; 8 positions agree with TRBD2. The CDR3 runs to 15 residues. Germline lookup yields CDR1 MGHRA and CDR2 YSYEKL. The ends lost 3 bases at V and 4 bases at J; junction bases unmatched: 5. CDR3 loop: CASSQGLAGYNEQFF. CDR3 bases: TGCGCCAGCAGCCAGGGGCTAGCGGGTTACAATGAGCAGTTCTTC.

The chain employs TRBV28 and TRBJ2-7, with TRBD1 matching over 9 bases. The CDR3 sequence is 15 residues long. V shed 2 bases and J 1 base; nucleotides not matched to a gene: 3. Germline CDR1 MDHEN, CDR2 SYDVKM. The CDR3 bases are TGTGCCAGCAGTTTAGGGGACAGGGAATCCTACGAGCAGTACTTC. Protein sequence: CASSLGDRESYEQYF. Supplemented by reference TRBV28 and TRBJ2-7, the full variable domain reads DVKVTQSSRYLVKRTGEKVFLECVQDMDHENMFWYRQDPGLGLRLIYFSYDVKMKEKGDIPEGYSVSREKKERFSLILESASTNQTSMYLCASSLGDRESYEQYFGPGTRLTVT.

The chain uses TRBV19 and TRBJ2-1, with 11 positions matching TRBD2. The CDR3 consists of 15 residues. CDR1 LNHDA and CDR2 SQIVND come from the germline V gene (reference sequence). The junction had 6 bases not matched to a gene; V was cut back by 4 bases and J by 7 bases. The CDR3 DNA follows: TGTGCCAGTAGTACACTAGCGGGAGCGAGGAATGAGCAGTTCTTC. It codes for CASSTLAGARNEQFF. The variable domain in full, with the rest retrieved from reference TRBV19 and TRBJ2-1, is DGGITQSPKYLFRKEGQNVTLSCEQNLNHDAMYWYRQDPGQGLRLIYYSQIVNDFQKGDIAEGYSVSREKKESFPLTVTSAQKNPTAFYLCASSTLAGARNEQFFGPGTRLTVL.